These 2 T cell receptor beta chains share one sample of origin, sequenced in a study of blood T cell repertoires in COVID-19. The method was immunoSEQ multiplex PCR; TCRdb's version includes in-frame clones alone and lacks a portion of them. Among around 68,000 clones listed, about 85% were seen once. Material: peripheral blood. The receptors originated from a man older than 75 with acute or convalescent COVID-19.

The chain combines TRBV18 with TRBJ2-1; TRBD2 matches at 11 bases. Germline V gene data show CDR1 as KGHSH and CDR2 as LQKENI. CDR3 size: 16 residues. Losses at the gene ends were 2 bases for V and 7 bases for J; bases not matched to a gene: 7. The CDR3 sequence: CASSPITSGSGNEQFF. The DNA of the CDR3 is TGTGCCAGCTCACCAATCACTAGCGGGAGTGGAAATGAGCAGTTCTTC.

The DNA of the CDR3 is TGTGCCAGCAGCCCAGAGGCCTACAATGAGCAGTTCTTC. This sequence encodes CASSPEAYNEQFF. The gene calls are TRBV11-3 and TRBJ2-1; D is ambiguous. V lost 5 bases to trimming and J lost 2 bases, with 7 bases between them. This CDR3 is built from 13 residues. Looked up from germline, CDR1 is SGHNT and CDR2 is YENEEA.